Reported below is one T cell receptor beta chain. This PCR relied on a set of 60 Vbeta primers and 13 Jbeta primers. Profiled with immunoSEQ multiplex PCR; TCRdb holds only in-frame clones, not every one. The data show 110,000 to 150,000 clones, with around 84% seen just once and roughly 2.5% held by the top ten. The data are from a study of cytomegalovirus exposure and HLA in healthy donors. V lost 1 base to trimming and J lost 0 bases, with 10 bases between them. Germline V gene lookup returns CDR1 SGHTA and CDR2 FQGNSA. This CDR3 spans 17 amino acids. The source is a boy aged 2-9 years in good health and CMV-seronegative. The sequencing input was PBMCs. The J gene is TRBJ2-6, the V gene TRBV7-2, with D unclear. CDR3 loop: CASSLGYRSSGANVLTF. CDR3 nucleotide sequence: TGTGCCAGCAGCTTAGGATACCGCAGCTCTGGGGCCAACGTCCTGACTTTC.